What follows are 13 T cell receptor beta chains derived from one specimen sequenced in a study of low-dose radiotherapy and immunotherapy resistance in tumors. Covering alpha and beta chains, TRAV- and TRBV-specific primers were used for the first-strand cDNA. For amplifying TCRs, the PCR ran for around 20 cycles with Phusion, which was used together with a constant-region primer and the adapter on the V primers. TCRdb reanalysed the reads using MiXCR and keeps one entry per CDR3 protein. The data contain some 100,000 distinct CDR3 sequences, 20% to 25% of them seen just once; the ten biggest clones take up roughly 13%. Time point of the sample: after trial treatment. Treatment denoted: LDRT plus nivolumab, ipilimumab, low-dose cyclophosphamide and aspirin (RACIN trial). The source was PBMCs, collected after low-dose radiotherapy plus immunotherapy. The receptor set was obtained from a female donor with ovarian cancer.

This clonotype was counted ten times or more. This chain's CDR3 is CSVASSFSMNTEAFF. The DNA for the CDR3 is TGCAGCGTTGCGTCTTCGTTTTCAATGAACACTGAAGCTTTCTTT. The J gene is TRBJ1-1, the V gene TRBV29-1; D uncertain. CDR1 SQVTM and CDR2 ANQGSEA come from the germline V gene. This CDR3 has 15 amino acids. The V gene lost 4 bases and the J gene lost 0 bases, with 15 bases spanning the gap.

This clonotype was found many times. The chain couples TRBV7-2 to TRBJ1-1, with 7 bases matching TRBD1. This CDR3 is 15 amino acids long. The germline gives CDR1 SGHTA, CDR2 FQGNSA. After removal of 2 bases from V and 5 bases from J, the junction contained 8 bases not matched to a gene. CDR3 sequence (DNA): TGTGCCAGCAGCTTAAGGGACAGCTTATTAACTGAAGCTTTCTTT. Residues: CASSLRDSLLTEAFF.

This clonotype was seen repeatedly, ten times or more. The chain joins TRBV7-2 to TRBJ2-3; D is uncertain. The germline V and J ends were trimmed by 1 base and 4 bases, with 12 bases remaining between them. The CDR3 length is 15 residues. Germline CDR1 and CDR2: SGHTA and FQGNSA. This CDR3 reads CASSLGRRNADTQYF. In nucleotides, the CDR3 is TGTGCCAGCAGCTTAGGGCGGCGAAACGCAGATACGCAGTATTTT.

J is TRBJ1-2 and V is TRBV28, with 7 bases that match TRBD1. Germline CDR1 and CDR2: MDHEN and SYDVKM. The CDR3 loop spans 12 amino acids. Trimming cost V 6 bases and J 7 bases; bases outside gene matches: 5. The CDR3 DNA sequence: TGTGCCAGCAGGGACAGGTGGCGTGGCTACACCTTC. It specifies CASRDRWRGYTF.

V usage is TRBV19 and J usage is TRBJ1-5; 7 nucleotides line up with TRBD1. Germline trimming cut 6 bases from V and 3 bases from J; bases unmatched to any gene: 11. From germline, CDR1 is LNHDA and CDR2 SQIVND (reference sequence). CDR3 length: 16 residues. In DNA form, the CDR3 reads TGTGCCAGTAGGCCTATTTCCGGGACAGACAATCAGCCCCAGCATTTT. Translated, it gives CASRPISGTDNQPQHF.

This clonotype came up a few times. J is TRBJ1-5 and V is TRBV2, with no clear D. V was cut by 4 bases and J by 7 bases, with 5 bases left in between. CDR1 and CDR2 from the germline V gene are SNHLY and FYNNEI. The CDR3 totals 11 residues. This CDR3 reads CASSVDQPQHF. CDR3 nucleotides: TGTGCCAGCAGTGTAGACCAGCCCCAGCATTTT.

The gene calls are TRBV7-9 and TRBJ2-7; 12 nucleotides line up with TRBD2. The CDR3 is 17 residues long. J lost 1 base, V lost 5 bases, and 9 bases had no gene match. Germline V lookup: CDR1 SEHNR, CDR2 FQNEAQ (reference sequence). CDR3: CASSPGLAGSGSYEQYF. In DNA form, the CDR3 reads TGTGCCAGCAGCCCCGGACTAGCGGGATCTGGATCCTACGAGCAGTACTTC.

The sample holds many counts of this clonotype. This rearrangement joins TRBV21-1 to TRBJ2-7; the table gives TRBD1 as D, unverified against the DNA. TRBV21-1 has pseudogene status. CDR3 length: 14 amino acids. The DNA for the CDR3 is TGTGCCAGCAGCAACGGGACAGCGAGCTTCGAGCAGTACTTC. It translates to CASSNGTASFEQYF.

This clonotype showed up many times. This sequence joins TRBV9 and TRBJ2-1; D not resolved. The CDR3 contains 13 residues. CDR1 and CDR2 (germline): SGDLS, YYNGEE. Trimming took 3 bases from V and 4 from J, leaving 8 bases between them. CDR3 region: CASSERQYNEQFF. The CDR3 DNA reads TGTGCCAGCAGCGAGCGACAATACAATGAGCAGTTCTTC. Full variable domain (missing parts from reference TRBV9 and TRBJ2-1): DSGVTQTPKHLITATGQRVTLRCSPRSGDLSVYWYQQSLDQGLQFLIQYYNGEERAKGNILERFSAQQFPDLHSELNLSSLELGDSALYFCASSERQYNEQFFGPGTRLTVL.

Many counts were recorded for this clonotype. The chain has TRBV7-9 and TRBJ2-1, with 14 bases aligning to TRBD2. Germline V gives CDR1 SEHNR, CDR2 FQNEAQ (reference sequence). This CDR3 spans 20 amino acids. Trimming took 4 bases from V and 3 from J; bases not matched to a gene: 14. In DNA, the CDR3 is TGTGCCAGCAGCTCCCGACTAGCGGGAGGGGTTCTAGGGGGCTACAATGAGCAGTTCTTC. It translates to CASSSRLAGGVLGGYNEQFF.

On this clonotype: A far larger clone is off by one base, so a read error is likely. This rearrangement joins TRBV2 to TRBJ2-5, with D perhaps matching TRBD1 or TRBD2 (6 bases each). The CDR3 is 15 residues long. Germline loops: CDR1 SNHLY, CDR2 FYNNEI. DNA of the CDR3: TGTGCCAGCAGCTTGGGACACCCCGGCCGGGAGACCCAGCACTTC. This encodes CASSLGHPGRETQHF.

Points on this clonotype: A read error may produce the germline difference seen at one junction end. The chain couples TRBV5-1 to TRBJ2-2; a weak D match, TRBD2 (5 bases). The CDR3 totals 15 residues. From germline, CDR1 is SGHRS and CDR2 YFSETQ. CDR3 bases: TGCGCCAGCAGCTTGGGACTGACCAACACCGGGGAGCCGTTTTTC. Translated: CASSLGLTNTGEPFF.

The CDR3 protein is CASRPASGWDTQYF. CDR3 bases: TGTGCCAGCAGACCGGCTAGCGGGTGGGATACGCAGTATTTT. This rearrangement joins TRBV12-3 or TRBV12-4 to TRBJ2-3, with 8 nucleotides matching TRBD2. V lost 6 bases to trimming and J lost 6 bases; unmatched junction nucleotides: 8. This CDR3 region has 14 residues.